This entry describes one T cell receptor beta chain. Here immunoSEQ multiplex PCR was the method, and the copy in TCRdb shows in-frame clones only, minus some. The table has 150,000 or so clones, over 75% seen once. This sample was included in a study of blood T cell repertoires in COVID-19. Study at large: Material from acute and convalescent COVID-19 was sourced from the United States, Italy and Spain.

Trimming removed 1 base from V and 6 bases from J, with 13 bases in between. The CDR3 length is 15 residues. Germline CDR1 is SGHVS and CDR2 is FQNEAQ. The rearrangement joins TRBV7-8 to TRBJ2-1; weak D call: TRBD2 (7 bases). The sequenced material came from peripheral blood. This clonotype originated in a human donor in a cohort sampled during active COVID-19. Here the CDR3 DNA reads TGTGCCAGCAGCTTAGTGGGGGGGCAAAGCAATGAGCAGTTCTTC. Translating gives CASSLVGGQSNEQFF.